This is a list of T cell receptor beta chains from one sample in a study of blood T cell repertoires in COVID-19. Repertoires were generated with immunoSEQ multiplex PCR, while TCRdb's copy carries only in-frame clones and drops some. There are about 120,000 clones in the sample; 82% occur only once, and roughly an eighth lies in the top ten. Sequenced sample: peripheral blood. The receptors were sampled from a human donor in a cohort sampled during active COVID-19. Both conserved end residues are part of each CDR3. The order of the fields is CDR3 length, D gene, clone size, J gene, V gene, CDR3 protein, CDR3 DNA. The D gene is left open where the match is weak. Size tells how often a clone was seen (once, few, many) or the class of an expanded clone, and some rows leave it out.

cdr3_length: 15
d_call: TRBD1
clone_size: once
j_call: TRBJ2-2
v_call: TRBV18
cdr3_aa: CASFPGQGGTGELFF
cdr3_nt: TGTGCCAGCTTCCCGGGACAGGGCGGCACCGGGGAGCTGTTTTTT

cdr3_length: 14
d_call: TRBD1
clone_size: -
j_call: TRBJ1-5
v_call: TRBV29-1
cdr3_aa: CSVGTGGPDQPQHF
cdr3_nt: TGCAGCGTCGGGACAGGGGGACCGGATCAGCCCCAGCATTTT

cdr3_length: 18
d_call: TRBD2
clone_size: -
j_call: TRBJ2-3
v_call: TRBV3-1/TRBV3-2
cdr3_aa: CASSNPGLAGRSMDTQYF
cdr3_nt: TGTGCCAGCAGCAATCCCGGACTAGCGGGTCGGAGCATGGATACGCAGTATTTT

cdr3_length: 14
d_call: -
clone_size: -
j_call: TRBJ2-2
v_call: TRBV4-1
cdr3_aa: CASSSGGVSGELFF
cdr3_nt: TGCGCCAGCAGCAGCGGAGGAGTCAGCGGGGAGCTGTTTTTT

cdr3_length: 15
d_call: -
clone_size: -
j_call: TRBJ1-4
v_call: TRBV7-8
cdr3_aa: CASSTRGGGTEKLFF
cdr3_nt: TGTGCCAGCAGCACCCGGGGAGGGGGAACCGAAAAACTGTTTTTT

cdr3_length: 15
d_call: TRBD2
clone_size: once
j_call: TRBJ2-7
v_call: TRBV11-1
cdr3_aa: CASSPWLAGPYEQYF
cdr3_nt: TGTGCCAGCAGCCCGTGGCTAGCGGGGCCATACGAGCAGTACTTC

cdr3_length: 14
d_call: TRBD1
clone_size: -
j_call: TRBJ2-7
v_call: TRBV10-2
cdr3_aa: CASSGWDRGDEQYF
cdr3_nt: TGCGCCAGCAGTGGTTGGGACAGGGGGGACGAGCAGTACTTC

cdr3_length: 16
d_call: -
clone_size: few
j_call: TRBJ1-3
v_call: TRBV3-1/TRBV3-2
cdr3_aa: CASSSRGVSSGNTIYF
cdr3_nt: TGTGCCAGCAGCTCCCGCGGGGTTTCCTCTGGAAACACCATATATTTT

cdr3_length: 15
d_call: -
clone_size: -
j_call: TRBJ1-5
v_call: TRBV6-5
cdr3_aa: CASTAGQFSNQPQHF
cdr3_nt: TGTGCCAGCACCGCAGGCCAGTTTAGCAATCAGCCCCAGCATTTT

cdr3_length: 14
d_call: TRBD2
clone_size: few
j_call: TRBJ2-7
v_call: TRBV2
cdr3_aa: CASSASGWDHEQYF
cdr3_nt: TGTGCCAGCAGCGCTAGCGGATGGGACCACGAGCAGTACTTC

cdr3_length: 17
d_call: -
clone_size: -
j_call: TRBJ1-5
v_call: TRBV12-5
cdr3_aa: CASGFPAGLYSNQPQHF
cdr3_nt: TGTGCTAGTGGTTTCCCCGCGGGGCTTTATAGCAATCAGCCCCAGCATTTT

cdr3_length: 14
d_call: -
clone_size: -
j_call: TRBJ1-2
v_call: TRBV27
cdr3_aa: CASSSTGLDYGYTF
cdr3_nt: TGTGCCAGCAGTTCTACAGGCCTAGACTATGGCTACACCTTC

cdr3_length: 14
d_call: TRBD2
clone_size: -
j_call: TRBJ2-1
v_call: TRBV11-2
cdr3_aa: CASSLSGGALEQFF
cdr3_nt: TGTGCCAGCAGCCTTAGCGGGGGGGCCCTTGAGCAGTTCTTC

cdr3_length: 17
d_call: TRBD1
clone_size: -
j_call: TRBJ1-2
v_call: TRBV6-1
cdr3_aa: CASSEARTGRFYYGYTF
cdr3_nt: TGTGCCAGCAGTGAAGCAAGGACAGGGAGGTTCTACTATGGCTACACCTTC

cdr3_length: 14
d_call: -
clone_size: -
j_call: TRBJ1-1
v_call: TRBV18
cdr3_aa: CASLEGRVSTEAFF
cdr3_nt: TGTGCCAGCTTGGAAGGGAGGGTCAGCACTGAAGCTTTCTTT

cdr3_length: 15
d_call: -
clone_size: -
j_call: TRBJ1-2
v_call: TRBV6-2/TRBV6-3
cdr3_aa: CASSPDRLANYGYTF
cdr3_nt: TGTGCCAGCAGCCCAGACAGGTTAGCTAACTATGGCTACACCTTC

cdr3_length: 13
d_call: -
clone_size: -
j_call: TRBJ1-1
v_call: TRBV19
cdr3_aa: CASHPRENTEAFF
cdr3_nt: TGTGCCAGCCATCCTCGGGAGAACACTGAAGCTTTCTTT

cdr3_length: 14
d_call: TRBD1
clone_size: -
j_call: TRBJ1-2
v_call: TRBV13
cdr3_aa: CASSSRQGERGYTF
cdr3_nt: TGTGCCAGCAGCTCCCGACAGGGGGAGCGTGGCTACACCTTC

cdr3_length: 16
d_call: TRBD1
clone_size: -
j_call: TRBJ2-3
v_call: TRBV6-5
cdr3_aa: CASSYRSGQGSDTQYF
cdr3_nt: TGTGCCAGCAGTTACCGATCGGGACAGGGGTCAGATACGCAGTATTTT

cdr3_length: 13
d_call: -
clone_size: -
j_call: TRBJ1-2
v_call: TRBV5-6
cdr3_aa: CASSLGESYGYTF
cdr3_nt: TGTGCCAGCAGCTTGGGGGAGAGCTATGGCTACACCTTC

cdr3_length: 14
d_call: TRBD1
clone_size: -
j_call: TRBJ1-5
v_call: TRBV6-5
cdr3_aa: CASRVTGANQPQHF
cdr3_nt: TGTGCCAGCAGGGTAACAGGGGCCAATCAGCCCCAGCATTTT

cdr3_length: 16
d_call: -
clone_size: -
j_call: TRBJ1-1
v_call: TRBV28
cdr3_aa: CASSFHPDRLVTEAFF
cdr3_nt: TGTGCCAGCAGTTTCCACCCCGACAGGTTGGTGACTGAAGCTTTCTTT

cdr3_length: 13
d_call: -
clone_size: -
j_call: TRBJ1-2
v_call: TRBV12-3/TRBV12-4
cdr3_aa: CASSPTQGDGYTF
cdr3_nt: TGTGCCAGCAGTCCTACACAGGGAGATGGCTACACCTTC

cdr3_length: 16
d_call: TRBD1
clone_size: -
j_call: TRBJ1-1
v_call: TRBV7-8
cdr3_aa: CASSLGTGGSSTEAFF
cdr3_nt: TGTGCCAGCAGCTTAGGGACAGGGGGCTCTAGTACTGAAGCTTTCTTT

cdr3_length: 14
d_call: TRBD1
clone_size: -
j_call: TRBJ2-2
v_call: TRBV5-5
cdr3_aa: CASEQGAHSGELFF
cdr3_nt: TGTGCCAGCGAACAGGGGGCGCACAGCGGGGAGCTGTTTTTT

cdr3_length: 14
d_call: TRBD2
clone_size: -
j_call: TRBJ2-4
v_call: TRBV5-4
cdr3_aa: CASSPSGAKNIQYF
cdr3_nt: TGTGCCAGCAGCCCTAGCGGAGCCAAAAACATTCAGTACTTC

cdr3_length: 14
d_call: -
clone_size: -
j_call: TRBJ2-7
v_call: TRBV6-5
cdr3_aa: CASSTSGQGAEQYF
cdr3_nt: -

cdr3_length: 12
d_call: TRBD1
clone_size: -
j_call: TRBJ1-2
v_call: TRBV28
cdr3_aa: CASSWDSYGYTF
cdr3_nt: TGTGCCAGCAGTTGGGACAGCTATGGCTACACCTTC

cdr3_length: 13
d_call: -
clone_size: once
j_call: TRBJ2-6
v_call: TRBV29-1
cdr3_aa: CSVAGAGANVLTF
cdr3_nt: TGCAGCGTTGCAGGCGCAGGGGCCAACGTCCTGACTTTC

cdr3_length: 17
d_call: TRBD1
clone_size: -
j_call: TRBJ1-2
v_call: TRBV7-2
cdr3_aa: CASSLSPFRGQGGGYTF
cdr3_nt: TGTGCCAGCAGCTTATCTCCTTTCCGGGGACAGGGGGGAGGCTACACCTTC

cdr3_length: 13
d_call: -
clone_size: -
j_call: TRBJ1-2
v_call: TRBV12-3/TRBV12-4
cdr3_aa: CASSLGAGHGYTF
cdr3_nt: TGTGCCAGCAGTTTAGGGGCAGGGCACGGCTACACCTTC

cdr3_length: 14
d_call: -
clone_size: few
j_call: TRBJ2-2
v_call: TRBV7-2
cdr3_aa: CASSGQGSGGELFF
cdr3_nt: TGTGCCAGCAGCGGGCAGGGTTCAGGCGGGGAGCTGTTTTTT

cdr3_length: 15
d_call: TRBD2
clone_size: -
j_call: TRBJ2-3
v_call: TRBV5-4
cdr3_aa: CASSSGGGITDTQYF
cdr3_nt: TGTGCCAGCAGCTCAGGCGGGGGTATAACAGATACGCAGTATTTT

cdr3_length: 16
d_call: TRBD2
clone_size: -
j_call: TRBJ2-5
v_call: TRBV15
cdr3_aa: CATSGAGTSTGETQYF
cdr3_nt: TGTGCCACCAGCGGAGCCGGGACTAGCACGGGGGAGACCCAGTACTTC

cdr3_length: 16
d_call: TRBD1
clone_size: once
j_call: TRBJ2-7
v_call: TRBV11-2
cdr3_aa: CASSFLPGGGSYEQYF
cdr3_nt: TGTGCCAGCAGCTTTCTCCCAGGGGGCGGTTCCTACGAGCAGTACTTC

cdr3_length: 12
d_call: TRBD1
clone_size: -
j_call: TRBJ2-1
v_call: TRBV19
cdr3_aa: CASSPTGYEQFF
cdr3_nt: TGTGCCAGTAGCCCGACAGGGTATGAGCAGTTCTTC

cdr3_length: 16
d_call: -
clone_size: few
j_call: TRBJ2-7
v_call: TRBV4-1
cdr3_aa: CASSLSYTPPSYEQYF
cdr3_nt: TGCGCCAGCAGCCTGTCGTACACCCCCCCGTCCTACGAGCAGTACTTC

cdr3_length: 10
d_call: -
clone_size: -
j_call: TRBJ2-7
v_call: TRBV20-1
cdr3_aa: CSAYSYEQYF
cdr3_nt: TGCAGTGCTTACTCCTACGAGCAGTACTTC

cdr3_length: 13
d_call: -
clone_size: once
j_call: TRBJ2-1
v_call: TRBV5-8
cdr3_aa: CASSSTFFHEQFF
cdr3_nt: TGTGCCAGCAGCTCAACTTTTTTCCATGAGCAGTTCTTC

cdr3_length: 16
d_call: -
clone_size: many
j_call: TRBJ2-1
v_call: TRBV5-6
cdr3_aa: CASSWGRGSSYNEQFF
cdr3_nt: TGTGCCAGCAGCTGGGGCAGGGGAAGCTCCTACAATGAGCAGTTCTTC

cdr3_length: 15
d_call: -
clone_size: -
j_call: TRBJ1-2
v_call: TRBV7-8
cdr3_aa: CASSLDLANNYGYTF
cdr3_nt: TGTGCCAGCAGCTTAGACCTTGCGAATAACTATGGCTACACCTTC

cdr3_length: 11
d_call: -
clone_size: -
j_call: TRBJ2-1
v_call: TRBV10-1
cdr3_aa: CASSDESGQFF
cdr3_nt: TGCGCCAGCAGTGATGAAAGCGGGCAGTTCTTC

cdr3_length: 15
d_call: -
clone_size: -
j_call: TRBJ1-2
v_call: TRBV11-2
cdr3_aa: CASSLLSQGNYGYTF
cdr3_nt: TGTGCCAGCAGCTTACTATCGCAGGGGAACTATGGCTACACCTTC

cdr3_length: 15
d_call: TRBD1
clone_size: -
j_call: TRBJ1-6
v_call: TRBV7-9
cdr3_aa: CASSVQGGVRSPLHF
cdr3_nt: TGTGCCAGCAGCGTGCAGGGGGGAGTCAGATCACCCCTCCACTTT

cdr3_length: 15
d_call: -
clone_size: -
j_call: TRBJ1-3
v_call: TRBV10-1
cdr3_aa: CASSEGRRAGNTIYF
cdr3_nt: TGCGCCAGCAGTGAGGGTCGCAGGGCTGGAAACACCATATATTTT

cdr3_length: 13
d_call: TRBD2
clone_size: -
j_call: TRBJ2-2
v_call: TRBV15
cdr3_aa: CATRSGGIGELFF
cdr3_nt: TGTGCCACCAGGTCGGGGGGGATCGGGGAGCTGTTTTTT

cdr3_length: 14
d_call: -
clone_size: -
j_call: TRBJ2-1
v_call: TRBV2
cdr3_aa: CASRPGSSYNEQFF
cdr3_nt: TGTGCCAGCCGACCAGGTAGCTCCTACAATGAGCAGTTCTTC